This T cell receptor (beta chain) was sequenced during a study of T-cell reconstitution after alpha-beta-depleted transplantation in children. Broader study findings: There were some patients whose high TCRbeta diversity at day 60 came from surviving recipient T cells and thymic progenitors. Reports say that about two months after transplant, the alpha-beta T cells came out of several hundred graft clones that had expanded.

The authors prepared the TCRbeta library with unique molecular identifiers. TCRdb re-analysed the PCR reads in MiXCR, keeping a single row per CDR3 protein. The sample yields more than 200,000 distinct CDR3 sequences, roughly 9.1% seen once. The table lists this clonotype with a few counts. No antigen is known for it. The sample was PBMCs, mostly from graft donor cells, taken 360 days after TCRalphabeta/CD19-depleted stem cell transplant. This clonotype was sampled from a male patient between 2 and 10 years old who had a stem cell transplant for acute myeloid leukemia, so the T cells may come from the graft donor.

The CDR3 here is CASSGRTSSYNEQFF. CDR3 bases: TGTGCCAGCAGCGGGCGCACTAGCTCCTACAATGAGCAGTTCTTC. The V call is TRBV7-2, the J call TRBJ2-1; D is perhaps TRBD2 (5 bases). Looked up from germline, CDR1 is SGHTA and CDR2 is FQGNSA. Trimming pared 5 bases from V and 0 bases from J, leaving 11 bases between. This CDR3 spans 15 amino acids. The full variable domain, with the rest looked up from reference TRBV7-2 and TRBJ2-1, is GAGVSQSPSNKVTEKGKDVELRCDPISGHTALYWYRQSLGQGLEFLIYFQGNSAPDKSGLPSDRFSAERTGGSVSTLTIQRTQQEDSAVYLCASSGRTSSYNEQFFGPGTRLTVL.